This T cell receptor (beta chain) was documented in a study of T cells after yellow fever vaccination. Study in general: The authors prepared low-cell-number fractions using SMART-Seq v4 Ultra Low Input. Whole-study findings and limits: The study re-detected most primary-vaccination clones after the booster (about 96% CD4, approximately 88% CD8). Abundant clonotypes (contaminants from the bulk population) could be present in FACS-sorted repertoires.

Details on this clonotype: Its antigen remains unknown.

The germline gives CDR1 DFQATT, CDR2 SNEGSKA (reference sequence). V lost 3 bases to trimming and J lost 3 bases, with 18 bases between them. CDR3 length: 15 amino acids. A process of 5'RACE template switching, which added a universal primer site and UMIs, was used to make TCR cDNA. TCRdb re-called the 5' RACE reads through MiXCR, storing one row per CDR3 protein. The sample holds 450,000 to 650,000 distinct CDR3 sequences; around a fifth are singletons and the top ten take roughly a sixth. This sample comprised PBMCs, obtained 21 days after the first yellow fever vaccination. The chain uses TRBV20-1 and TRBJ2-7; maybe TRBD2 (6 bases). The origin of this receptor is a man aged 18 to 29 who received the YFV17D yellow fever vaccine. DNA of the CDR3: TGCAGTGCTAGGGAGGGACGGCTGACCCGCTACGAGCAGTACTTC. It yields the protein CSAREGRLTRYEQYF.